These 24 T cell receptor beta chains share one sample of origin, sequenced in a study of early T cells in non-severe SARS-CoV-2 infection. TCRdb ran MiXCR on the 5' RACE reads and lists one entry per CDR3 protein. The repertoire includes tens of thousands of distinct CDR3 sequences, around 5.8% of them detected once, and over 30% sits in the top ten. Sequences were derived from whole blood, sampled at baseline. The receptors come from an adult who was a healthcare worker with PCR-confirmed SARS-CoV-2 infection or an uninfected control (not recorded which).

This clonotype showed up many times. The chain employs TRBV6-5 and TRBJ2-7; 7 nucleotides agree with TRBD1. The CDR3 totals 14 residues. The V gene end was trimmed by 5 bases and the J gene end by 5 bases; junction bases not matched to a gene: 9. From germline, CDR1 is MNHEY and CDR2 SVGAGI. The chain's CDR3 is CASSQTGKGDEQYF. DNA of the CDR3: TGTGCCAGCAGTCAGACAGGGAAAGGAGACGAGCAGTACTTC.

This clonotype was counted a few times. The V call is TRBV11-3, the J call TRBJ2-5; unclear D gene. The CDR3 runs 11 residues. Germline values: CDR1 SGHNT, CDR2 YENEEA. V was clipped by 8 bases and J by 5 bases, with 9 bases between them. Written as DNA, the CDR3 is TGTGCCAGCCACAGCAAGGAGACCCAGTACTTC. It translates to CASHSKETQYF. The full variable domain, with the rest looked up from reference TRBV11-3 and TRBJ2-5, is EAGVVQSPRYKIIEKKQPVAFWCNPISGHNTLYWYLQNLGQGPELLIRYENEEAVDDSQLPKDRFSAERLKGVDSTLKIQPAELGDSAVYLCASHSKETQYFGPGTRLLVL.

This clonotype was recorded at least ten times. V usage is TRBV3-1 and J usage is TRBJ2-1; D is unresolved. V shed 0 bases and J shed 8 bases, with 11 bases lying between them. There are 14 residues in the CDR3. CDR1 is LGHDT, CDR2 YNNKEL, per germline (reference sequence). The CDR3 region has the DNA TGTGCCAGCAGCCAAGATAGGCTGGAGTATGAGCAGTTCTTC. This codes for CASSQDRLEYEQFF.

The rearrangement links TRBV11-2 to TRBJ1-4; TRBD1 aligns across 8 bases. Per the germline V gene, CDR1 is SGHAT and CDR2 is FQNNGV. This CDR3 is built from 15 residues. The V gene end was trimmed by 1 base and the J gene end by 8 bases; junction bases not matched to a gene: 6. The CDR3 DNA reads TGTGCCAGCAGCTTAGCCCCAACAGGGGGAGAAAAACTGTTTTTT. It specifies CASSLAPTGGEKLFF.

This clonotype has only a few counts. The gene calls are TRBV25-1 and TRBJ2-1; TRBD1 or TRBD2 may be the D gene (5 bases each). This CDR3 is 15 amino acids long. With 1 base removed from V and 6 bases from J, the gap between germline ends came to 13 bases. Germline V CDR1 and CDR2: MGHDK, SYGVNS. For the CDR3, the DNA is TGTGCCAGCAGTGAATCGGGACGGCCCATCAATGAGCAGTTCTTC. Encoded protein: CASSESGRPINEQFF.

This clonotype was seen at least ten times. V usage is TRBV7-9 and J usage is TRBJ2-7; D gene ambiguous. V was clipped by 1 base and J by 1 base, with 11 bases between them. Germline values: CDR1 SEHNR, CDR2 FQNEAQ (reference sequence). The length of the CDR3 is 15 residues. As DNA, the CDR3 is TGTGCCAGCAGCTTAGAGTCGTCGCGGTCCTACGAGCAGTACTTC. This translates into CASSLESSRSYEQYF.

This clonotype was recorded at least ten times. The chain recombines TRBV20-1 with TRBJ2-3, with 10 bases fitting TRBD2. CDR1 is DFQATT and CDR2 is SNEGSKA in the germline V gene (reference sequence). This CDR3 is built from 16 residues. Germline trimming cut 6 bases from V and 0 bases from J; bases unmatched to any gene: 9. The CDR3: CSAGIIAGGSTDTQYF. CDR3 sequence (DNA): TGCAGTGCCGGAATTATAGCGGGAGGTAGCACAGATACGCAGTATTTT.

This clonotype was recorded at least ten times. V gene TRBV7-2 combines with J gene TRBJ2-3, with a possible D match to TRBD2 (6 bases). Germline CDR1 SGHTA, CDR2 FQGNSA. The germline V and J ends were trimmed by 6 bases and 1 base, with 14 bases remaining between them. The CDR3 has 15 amino acids. The CDR3 sequence: CASRPPGVRTDTQYF. The CDR3, as DNA: TGTGCCAGCAGGCCTCCGGGGGTCCGCACAGATACGCAGTATTTT.

The chain links TRBV6-6 to TRBJ2-7; the match to TRBD1 covers 7 bases. CDR3 length: 14 residues. CDR1 and CDR2 (germline): MNHNY, SVGAGI (reference sequence). The junction had 5 bases not matched to a gene; V was cut back by 6 bases and J by 0 bases. CDR3 residues: CASSFDRASYEQYF. The CDR3 DNA follows: TGTGCCAGCAGCTTCGACAGGGCCTCCTACGAGCAGTACTTC.

This clonotype was found many times. This chain joins TRBV12-3 or TRBV12-4 and TRBJ1-5, with 8 positions matching TRBD1. J lost 7 bases, V lost 5 bases, and 7 bases had no gene match. This CDR3 has 14 amino acids. The CDR3 here is CASSGDRRRQPQHF. The CDR3 coding sequence is TGTGCCAGCAGTGGGGACAGGAGAAGGCAGCCCCAGCATTTT.

This clonotype was detected ten times or more. The chain combines TRBV5-4 with TRBJ2-2; 11 positions agree with TRBD2. Germline assignment: CDR1 SGHNT and CDR2 YYREEE (reference sequence). The CDR3 covers 16 residues. The J segment lost 7 bases and the V segment lost 4 bases, leaving 9 bases of the junction unmatched. CDR3 nucleotide sequence: TGTGCCAGCAGCCCGGGACTAGCGGTTATAGTCGGGGAGCTGTTTTTT. As protein: CASSPGLAVIVGELFF.

In this sample, this clonotype turned up many times. This chain joins TRBV6-2 or TRBV6-3 and TRBJ1-2; possibly TRBD1 for D (5 bases). Germline CDR1 MNHEY, CDR2 SVGEGT. The CDR3 has 14 amino acids. The V gene lost 2 bases and the J gene lost 8 bases, with 15 bases spanning the gap. The CDR3 bases are TGTGCCAGCAGTTACGCCCTAACAGGAGGCGGCTACACCTTC. Amino acid sequence: CASSYALTGGGYTF.

This clonotype was seen at least ten times. The chain combines TRBV29-1 with TRBJ2-7; D tentatively reads TRBD1 or TRBD2 (5 bases each). The CDR3 is made up of 15 amino acids. Germline values: CDR1 SQVTM, CDR2 ANQGSEA. V was cut by 1 base and J by 0 bases, with 13 bases left in between. Here the CDR3 DNA reads TGCAGCGTTGAAGTTGGGGACGGTAGCTCCTACGAGCAGTACTTC. It translates to CSVEVGDGSSYEQYF.

In this sample, this clonotype turned up a few times. The V and J genes are TRBV20-1 and TRBJ2-1; D assignment may be TRBD1 or TRBD2 (5 bases each). Trimming cost V 0 bases and J 6 bases, with 15 bases left between them. CDR1 DFQATT and CDR2 SNEGSKA come from the germline V gene (reference sequence). The CDR3 sequence is 15 residues long. The CDR3 is CSARDYRGPSNEQFF. The DNA for the CDR3 is TGCAGTGCTAGAGATTACCGGGGCCCCTCCAATGAGCAGTTCTTC.

This clonotype was observed at least ten times. The chain carries TRBV30 and TRBJ2-7, with 9 bases matching TRBD1. The CDR3 is 14 amino acids. CDR1 is GTSNPN, CDR2 SVGIG, per germline (reference sequence). The V and J ends lost 3 bases and 4 bases, in that order; junction bases with no gene match: 7. The CDR3: CAWSPGQGLYEQYF. CDR3 DNA: TGTGCCTGGAGCCCGGGACAGGGTCTATACGAGCAGTACTTC.

Only a few counts were recorded for this clonotype. V and J are TRBV5-1 and TRBJ2-5, with 8 nucleotides matching TRBD2. With V trimmed by 2 bases and J by 1 base, 4 bases remained unmatched. CDR3 length: 15 amino acids. Germline-derived CDR1 and CDR2 are SGHRS and YFSETQ. Here the CDR3 DNA reads TGCGCCAGCAGCTTAGGACTAGCAATCCAAGAGACCCAGTACTTC. It is translated as CASSLGLAIQETQYF. The whole variable domain, remainder taken from reference TRBV5-1 and TRBJ2-5, is KAGVTQTPRYLIKTRGQQVTLSCSPISGHRSVSWYQQTPGQGLQFLFEYFSETQRNKGNFPGRFSGRQFSNSRSEMNVSTLELGDSALYLCASSLGLAIQETQYFGPGTRLLVL.

At least ten counts were recorded for this clonotype. The J gene is TRBJ2-1, the V gene TRBV7-3, with 7 bases aligning to TRBD2. The CDR3 runs 14 residues. Germline assignment: CDR1 SGHTA and CDR2 FQGTGA. The trim removed 1 base at V and 5 bases at J, leaving 2 bases unmatched. The CDR3 here is CASSLRREDNEQFF. The CDR3 DNA sequence: TGTGCCAGCAGCTTAAGACGGGAGGACAATGAGCAGTTCTTC.

This clonotype was picked up many times. V and J are TRBV19 and TRBJ1-2, with TRBD1 identical over 9 bases. With V trimmed by 7 bases and J by 4 bases, 16 bases remained unmatched. The CDR3 is made up of 17 amino acids. CDR1 LNHDA and CDR2 SQIVND come from the germline V gene (reference sequence). CDR3: CASTPRQGGSLGYGYTF. The CDR3 DNA reads as TGTGCCAGTACCCCTCGACAGGGGGGAAGTTTAGGCTATGGCTACACCTTC.

The table lists this clonotype with many counts. The V and J genes are TRBV6-2 or TRBV6-3 and TRBJ1-1; 8 nucleotides line up with TRBD1. J gave up 4 bases and V 7 bases, and 14 bases lay outside the gene matches. The CDR3 contains 16 residues. Per the germline V gene, CDR1 is MNHEY and CDR2 is SVGEGT. CDR3 in DNA: TGTGCCAGCATGTATCGGTACGGACAGGGCATCACTGAAGCTTTCTTT. Translated: CASMYRYGQGITEAFF.

In this sample, this clonotype turned up a few times. The chain employs TRBV5-1 and TRBJ2-1, with D hard to call. V lost 4 bases and J 3 bases, leaving 17 bases between the germline ends. Germline assignment: CDR1 SGHRS and CDR2 YFSETQ. CDR3 size: 16 residues. The CDR3 DNA is TGCGCCAGCAGCCGCAGAGGTCCCCTACTCTACAATGAGCAGTTCTTC. It encodes CASSRRGPLLYNEQFF.

This rearrangement joins TRBV12-3 or TRBV12-4 to TRBJ1-2; a weak D match, TRBD1 (5 bases). The ends were cut back, 4 bases at V and 4 bases at J, with 13 bases in the middle. The CDR3 extends over 14 amino acids. CDR3 nucleotide sequence: TGTGCCAGCAGTTCCGACCAGGGATTCTATGGCTACACCTTC. Amino acids: CASSSDQGFYGYTF.

This clonotype was counted ten times or more. This sequence joins TRBV15 and TRBJ2-1; D is perhaps TRBD2 (5 bases). The V gene lost 5 bases and the J gene lost 0 bases, with 8 bases spanning the gap. CDR1 and CDR2 from the germline V gene are LNHNV and YYDKDF (reference sequence). The CDR3 totals 14 residues. CDR3 DNA: TGTGCCACCAGCTTGGGGAGCTCCTACAATGAGCAGTTCTTC. Its protein product is CATSLGSSYNEQFF. Full variable domain (outside the CDR3, taken from reference TRBV15 and TRBJ2-1): DAMVIQNPRYQVTQFGKPVTLSCSQTLNHNVMYWYQQKSSQAPKLLFHYYDKDFNNEADTPDNFQSRRPNTSFCFLDIRSPGLGDTAMYLCATSLGSSYNEQFFGPGTRLTVL.

The chain links TRBV7-9 to TRBJ2-1, with TRBD1 matching 9 bases. Germline loops: CDR1 SEHNR, CDR2 FQNEAQ (reference sequence). The V gene end was trimmed by 3 bases and the J gene end by 8 bases; junction bases not matched to a gene: 5. The CDR3 has 14 residues. CDR3 nucleotide sequence: TGTGCCAGCAGCTTTGGGGACAGGGTTTATGAGCAGTTCTTC. It codes for CASSFGDRVYEQFF.

This clonotype was counted many times. V is TRBV6-1 and J is TRBJ2-3; weak D call: TRBD1 (7 bases). Trimming left V 3 bases short and J 9 bases short, with 13 bases between. The CDR3 has 13 amino acids. Germline V gene lookup returns CDR1 MNHNS and CDR2 SASEGT. The DNA of the CDR3 is TGTGCCAGCAGTGACGTACAGGGGAGGACGCAGTATTTT. As protein: CASSDVQGRTQYF.